This entry describes one T cell receptor beta chain. Sequencing was performed with immunoSEQ multiplex PCR; in TCRdb, only in-frame clones are kept and a portion is missing. Among roughly 100,000 clones listed, roughly 80% were seen once. V lost 3 bases and J 5 bases, leaving 10 bases between the germline ends. The CDR3 runs to 13 residues. The data belong to a study of blood T cell repertoires in COVID-19. The gene calls are TRBV12-3 or TRBV12-4 and TRBJ1-2; D unresolved. The origin of this receptor is a woman in her 70s with acute or convalescent COVID-19. The sample was peripheral blood. The chain's CDR3 is CASSLSAGYGYTF. CDR3 nucleotide sequence: TGTGCCAGCAGTTTGAGTGCAGGATATGGCTACACCTTC.